The 18 T cell receptor beta chains reported below all come from one sample, sequenced in a study of blood T cell repertoires in COVID-19. Clones were read by immunoSEQ multiplex PCR, and TCRdb kept only the in-frame ones, dropping some. The sample yields tens of thousands of clones, 88% seen once. Sequences were obtained from PBMCs or T cells enriched from blood (not recorded which). These receptors came from a middle-aged woman who had recovered from COVID-19.

This sequence joins TRBV19 and TRBJ1-4; TRBD1 matches 7 bases. The germline gives CDR1 LNHDA, CDR2 SQIVND (reference sequence). The junction had 4 bases not matched to a gene; V was cut back by 4 bases and J by 5 bases. CDR3 size: 14 residues. CDR3 protein: CASSRTGANEKLFF. The CDR3 DNA sequence: TGTGCCAGTAGTAGGACAGGTGCAAATGAAAAACTGTTTTTT.

V usage is TRBV18 and J usage is TRBJ1-5; D gene ambiguous. The germline V and J ends were trimmed by 1 base and 6 bases, with 10 bases remaining between them. This CDR3 has 14 amino acids. Germline values: CDR1 KGHSH, CDR2 LQKENI. CDR3 bases: TGTGCCAGCTCACCACAGAGATCAGGTCAGCCCCAGCATTTT. It specifies CASSPQRSGQPQHF.

J is TRBJ1-3 and V is TRBV6-5; a weak D match, TRBD1 (5 bases). Trimming stripped 4 bases from V and 4 bases from J, with 11 bases between. Germline CDR1 is MNHEY and CDR2 is SVGAGI. The CDR3 extends over 14 amino acids. The DNA for the CDR3 is TGTGCCAGCAGTTCAGGGCCCAGAGGAAACACCATATATTTT. As protein: CASSSGPRGNTIYF.

This chain uses TRBV15 with TRBJ2-1; 7 positions agree with TRBD2. V shed 4 bases and J 11 bases; nucleotides not matched to a gene: 17. CDR1 and CDR2 (germline): LNHNV, YYDKDF (reference sequence). This CDR3 is built from 16 residues. CDR3 loop: CATSMPGTTTLWKQFF. As DNA, the CDR3 is TGTGCCACCAGCATGCCCGGGACTACCACTTTATGGAAGCAGTTCTTC.

V gene TRBV27 combines with J gene TRBJ2-1, with TRBD2 matching 10 bases. The CDR3 contains 16 residues. The ends lost 5 bases at V and 4 bases at J; junction bases unmatched: 8. Germline assignment: CDR1 MNHEY and CDR2 SMNVEV (reference sequence). The DNA of the CDR3 is TGTGCCAGCAGTGGGTTACTAGCGGGGAATTACAATGAGCAGTTCTTC. Translating gives CASSGLLAGNYNEQFF.

The V and J genes are TRBV28 and TRBJ1-1; 10 bases align to TRBD1. The V gene's germline CDR1 is MDHEN and CDR2 SYDVKM. There are 18 residues in the CDR3. V shed 5 bases, J shed 4 bases, and the junction held 16 bases outside the gene matches. CDR3 region: CASSPITGTGVGVTEAFF. The DNA for the CDR3 is TGTGCCAGCAGTCCTATTACCGGGACAGGGGTGGGTGTCACTGAAGCTTTCTTT.

This chain links TRBV11-3 with TRBJ2-3, with 7 bases matching TRBD2. The germline CDR1 and CDR2 sequences are SGHNT and YENEEA. The CDR3 consists of 12 residues. Losses at the gene ends were 8 bases for V and 2 bases for J; bases not matched to a gene: 1. The CDR3 bases are TGTGCCAGCGGGAGGGACACAGATACGCAGTATTTT. Its translation: CASGRDTDTQYF.

The chain couples TRBV6-1 to TRBJ1-2; TRBD1 aligns across 9 bases. Germline assignment: CDR1 MNHNS and CDR2 SASEGT. The CDR3 is 15 residues long. Trimming removed 2 bases from V and 9 bases from J; junction bases left unmatched: 10. This CDR3 is CASSERRTGVARYTF. The CDR3 DNA is TGTGCCAGCAGTGAAAGGAGGACAGGGGTCGCTCGCTACACCTTC.

The rearrangement joins TRBV29-1 to TRBJ1-2; D gene unclear. This CDR3 comprises 11 residues. The germline gives CDR1 SQVTM, CDR2 ANQGSEA. Trimming shortened V by 5 bases and J by 7 bases, and 11 bases separated the two germline ends. In nucleotides, the CDR3 is TGCAGCGTTATGGGAGGAGGTGGCTACACCTTC. Its protein product is CSVMGGGGYTF.

This clone was picked up a small number of times. This rearrangement joins TRBV11-2 to TRBJ1-5, with TRBD1 as a possible D gene (5 bases). Trimming took 2 bases from V and 2 from J, leaving 10 bases between them. Germline values: CDR1 SGHAT, CDR2 FQNNGV. There are 15 residues in the CDR3. The CDR3 protein is CASSLQGMGNQPQHF. The CDR3 DNA is TGTGCCAGCAGCTTACAGGGAATGGGCAATCAGCCCCAGCATTTT.

The chain is built from TRBV7-2 and TRBJ2-5; 10 bases map to TRBD2. CDR1 is SGHTA, CDR2 FQGNSA, per germline. This CDR3 contains 15 residues. Trimming removed 0 bases from V and 5 bases from J; junction bases left unmatched: 3. The CDR3 DNA follows: TGTGCCAGCAGCTTAGCTAGCGGGGGGTCGGAGACCCAGTACTTC. As protein: CASSLASGGSETQYF.

CDR3 nucleotides: TGTGCCAGCAGTTTAAACAGGGGGCGTCGTGGCGAGCAGTACTTC. Translated: CASSLNRGRRGEQYF. V is TRBV28 and J is TRBJ2-7, with 9 bases matching TRBD1. This CDR3 is built from 15 residues. The ends lost 2 bases at V and 6 bases at J; junction bases unmatched: 8. Germline-derived CDR1 and CDR2 are MDHEN and SYDVKM.

This chain joins TRBV7-9 and TRBJ1-2, with D possibly TRBD1 on 6 matching bases. With 1 base removed from V and 5 bases from J, the gap between germline ends came to 14 bases. The germline V gene has CDR1 SEHNR and CDR2 FQNEAQ (reference sequence). This CDR3 is 15 amino acids long. The CDR3 loop reads CASSLGSGVLYGYTF. The CDR3 nucleotides read TGTGCCAGCAGCTTAGGCTCAGGGGTACTGTATGGCTACACCTTC.

The V and J genes are TRBV21-1 and TRBJ1-2. TRBV21-1 is a pseudogene locus. This CDR3 contains 15 residues. CDR3 in amino acids: CASSKAQRSNYGYTF. CDR3 sequence (DNA): TGTGCCAGCAGCAAAGCTCAGCGATCTAACTATGGCTACACCTTC.

J is TRBJ1-5 and V is TRBV3-1 (or the pseudogene TRBV3-2), with 11 bases fitting TRBD1. J was trimmed by 4 bases and V by 1 base; bases with no gene match: 12. This CDR3 contains 19 residues. The germline V gene has CDR1 LGHDT and CDR2 YNNKEL (reference sequence). The CDR3: CASSQGTGGMGDKNQPQHF. The DNA of the CDR3 is TGTGCCAGCAGCCAAGGGACAGGGGGCATGGGGGACAAAAATCAGCCCCAGCATTTT.

The V and J genes are TRBV5-6 and TRBJ1-2, with a tentative D call TRBD1 (5 bases). Trimming shortened V by 3 bases and J by 3 bases, and 12 bases separated the two germline ends. Germline V lookup: CDR1 SGHDT, CDR2 YYEEEE. The CDR3 covers 14 residues. CDR3 in amino acids: CASSSGGRDYGYTF. Written as DNA, the CDR3 is TGTGCCAGCAGCTCGGGCGGCAGGGACTATGGCTACACCTTC. Complete variable domain (other parts from reference TRBV5-6 and TRBJ1-2): DAGVTQSPTHLIKTRGQQVTLRCSPKSGHDTVSWYQQALGQGPQFIFQYYEEEERQRGNFPDRFSGHQFPNYSSELNVNALLLGDSALYLCASSSGGRDYGYTFGSGTRLTVV.

This clone was counted once. The V gene is TRBV11-3, the J gene TRBJ2-3, with 13 bases aligning to TRBD2. Per germline, CDR1 SGHNT and CDR2 YENEEA. The CDR3 loop spans 16 amino acids. V lost 6 bases to trimming and J lost 4 bases; unmatched junction nucleotides: 7. The CDR3 loop is CASSHRTSGGPDTQYF. CDR3 nucleotides: TGTGCCAGCAGTCACCGGACTAGCGGGGGCCCAGATACGCAGTATTTT. Complete variable domain (other parts from reference TRBV11-3 and TRBJ2-3): EAGVVQSPRYKIIEKKQPVAFWCNPISGHNTLYWYLQNLGQGPELLIRYENEEAVDDSQLPKDRFSAERLKGVDSTLKIQPAELGDSAVYLCASSHRTSGGPDTQYFGPGTRLTVL.

This clone was counted a few times. The chain has TRBV11-2 and TRBJ2-5; the D gene is possibly TRBD2 (5 bases). The CDR3 is 12 residues long. V lost 8 bases, J lost 1 base, and 8 bases lay in between. Germline-derived CDR1 and CDR2 are SGHAT and FQNNGV. Here the CDR3 DNA reads TGTGCCAGCGGAGGAATCCAAGAGACCCAGTACTTC. Translation gives CASGGIQETQYF.